This entry lists 4 T cell receptor beta chains sequenced from one sample in a study of T cell responses to AZD1222 COVID-19 vaccine. The method was immunoSEQ multiplex PCR; TCRdb's version includes in-frame clones alone and lacks a portion of them. Found here are some 130,000 clones, approximately 91% of them singletons; the top ten hold around 0.99%. Specimen: peripheral blood, collected 28 days after the second AZD1222 dose. The receptor set was obtained from an adult who received the AZD1222 COVID-19 vaccine.

This clone has a single count. The chain couples TRBV5-1 to TRBJ1-5; D not resolved. CDR1 is SGHRS and CDR2 is YFSETQ in the germline V gene. V lost 4 bases and J 0 bases, leaving 11 bases between the germline ends. The CDR3 is made up of 15 amino acids. CDR3 region: CASSPEGYSNQPQHF. The CDR3 DNA reads as TGCGCCAGCAGCCCCGAAGGGTATAGCAATCAGCCCCAGCATTTT.

This clone has a single count. The chain combines TRBV5-1 with TRBJ2-7, with 7 bases that match TRBD1. This CDR3 contains 13 residues. J was trimmed by 4 bases and V by 7 bases; bases with no gene match: 8. Germline V lookup: CDR1 SGHRS, CDR2 YFSETQ. Here the CDR3 reads CASARDSSYEQYF. The CDR3 nucleotides read TGCGCCAGCGCCAGGGACAGTTCGTACGAGCAGTACTTC.

V and J are TRBV19 and TRBJ1-2, with D tentatively TRBD1 (5 bases). Germline lookup yields CDR1 LNHDA and CDR2 SQIVND (reference sequence). The length of the CDR3 is 14 residues. The germline V and J ends were trimmed by 4 bases and 8 bases, with 17 bases remaining between them. In DNA, the CDR3 is TGTGCCAGTAGTACCCTAGGACGGGGGAAGGGCTACACCTTC. Translating gives CASSTLGRGKGYTF.

The chain joins TRBV27 to TRBJ2-7; TRBD1 matches at 11 bases. This CDR3 is 14 amino acids long. J was trimmed by 5 bases and V by 8 bases; bases with no gene match: 8. The V gene's germline CDR1 is MNHEY and CDR2 SMNVEV (reference sequence). The CDR3 loop is CASGSRTGGDEQYF. The CDR3 DNA reads as TGTGCCAGCGGCTCCCGGACAGGGGGCGACGAGCAGTACTTC.